This note documents a single TCR beta chain sequence. Its antigen is still unknown. The CDR3 has 13 amino acids. V dropped 8 bases and J dropped 6; count of bases not matched to a gene: 10. Germline values: CDR1 SGHNT, CDR2 YENEEA. These data come from a study of breast tumors, draining lymph nodes, adjacent tissues. TCRdb independently ran MiXCR on the multiplex PCR reads; one entry per CDR3 protein. The repertoire holds about 24,000 distinct CDR3 sequences, 68% seen once, with 23% in the top ten. Study-level results: Luminal-like breast cancer showed significantly higher tumor–nontumor repertoire similarity than basal-like. Compared with lymph nodes, tumors were less diverse; compared with nontumor tissue, more.

This receptor was taken from a female donor with breast cancer. Some clones in this sample may be carry-over from other donors' samples. This sequence joins TRBV11-3 and TRBJ2-7; 7 nucleotides align to TRBD2. The source material was tumor-adjacent breast tissue. Here the CDR3 DNA reads TGTGCCAGCGGGACGGGAGGCCGAGGCGAGCAGTACTTC. It specifies CASGTGGRGEQYF.